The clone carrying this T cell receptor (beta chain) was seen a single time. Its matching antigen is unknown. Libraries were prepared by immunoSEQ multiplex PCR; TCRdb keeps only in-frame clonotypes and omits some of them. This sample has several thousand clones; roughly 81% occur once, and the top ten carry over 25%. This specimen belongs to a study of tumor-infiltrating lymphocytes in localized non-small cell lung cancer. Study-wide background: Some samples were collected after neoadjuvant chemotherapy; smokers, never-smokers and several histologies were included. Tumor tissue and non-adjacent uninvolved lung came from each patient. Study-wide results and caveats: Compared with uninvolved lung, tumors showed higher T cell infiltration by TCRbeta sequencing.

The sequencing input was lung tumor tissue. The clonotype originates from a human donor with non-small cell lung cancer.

CDR3 sequence (DNA): TGTGCCAGCAGCCTGAGGGGGCTCACCGGGGAGCTGTTTTTT. The encoded protein is CASSLRGLTGELFF. V is TRBV7-9 and J is TRBJ2-2, with 7 bases identical to TRBD1. This CDR3 spans 14 amino acids. Germline V CDR1 and CDR2: SEHNR, FQNEAQ (reference sequence). J was trimmed by 4 bases and V by 5 bases; bases with no gene match: 4. The full variable domain, rest sourced from reference TRBV7-9 and TRBJ2-2, is DTGVSQNPRHKITKRGQNVTFRCDPISEHNRLYWYRQTLGQGPEFLTYFQNEAQLEKSRLLSDRFSAERPKGSFSTLEIQRTEQGDSAMYLCASSLRGLTGELFFGEGSRLTVL.